The source of this TCR beta chain is a study of long-term antiretroviral therapy in people with HIV. Findings and limits, study-wide: Information pertaining to ART adherence, viral resistance or therapeutic modifications was not obtained. The clones with expansion before ART were dominant in the repertoire at all time points.

At least two post-ART and at least one pre-ART PBMC sample were available for each donor. The CDR3 runs 12 residues. CDR1 SEHNR and CDR2 FQNEAQ come from the germline V gene (reference sequence). Deletions cut 3 bases from V and 3 bases from J, with 6 bases between. immunoSEQ v3.0 was run at survey level. Sequencing efforts were directed toward roughly 35,000-50,000 T-cell genomes per sample. Sequenced by immunoSEQ multiplex PCR; TCRdb stores in-frame clones only, minus some. The table has 17,000 or so clones, about 91% seen once. In the case of this clone: The antigen remains unidentified.

The chain employs TRBV7-9 and TRBJ2-7; a possible D gene is TRBD2 (5 bases). Sequences were derived from unsorted PBMCs, sampled 0.3 years after starting antiretroviral therapy. This TCR was sampled from a man aged 55 to 70 with HIV. The CDR3 is CASSFDYYEQYF. DNA for the CDR3: TGTGCCAGCAGCTTCGACTACTACGAGCAGTACTTC.